One and the same sample provided the 20 T cell receptor beta chains below, sequenced in a study of PD-L1 blockade in urothelial cancer. Here immunoSEQ multiplex PCR was the method, and the copy in TCRdb shows in-frame clones only, minus some. Of 98,000 or so clones in the sample, nearly 90% were seen once. Time point in this sample: pretreatment peripheral blood. The sample was PBMCs, taken around atezolizumab (anti-PD-L1) treatment. These TCRs come from a man aged 55 to 69 with urothelial cancer.

In this sample, this clone turned up a few times. The V call is TRBV5-6, the J call TRBJ2-7; D gene ambiguous. The germline V and J ends were trimmed by 5 bases and 0 bases, with 12 bases remaining between them. Germline lookup yields CDR1 SGHDT and CDR2 YYEEEE. The CDR3 has 14 amino acids. CDR3 DNA: TGTGCCAGCAGATCAGGTCGCCGCTCCTACGAGCAGTACTTC. This translates into CASRSGRRSYEQYF.

The gene calls are TRBV5-1 and TRBJ1-3; TRBD1 might be the D (6 bases). Germline-derived CDR1 and CDR2 are SGHRS and YFSETQ. This CDR3 has 15 residues. V was shortened by 4 bases and J by 0 bases, with 11 bases between the two germline ends. The CDR3 coding sequence is TGCGCCAGCAGCACCGGACAGTACTCTGGAAACACCATATATTTT. This gives the protein CASSTGQYSGNTIYF.

Only a few counts were recorded for this clone. This chain uses TRBV10-3 with TRBJ1-6, with D uncertain. Trimming took off 5 bases at V and 5 bases at J, with 10 bases between the two ends. Germline V lookup: CDR1 ENHRY, CDR2 SYGVKD. The CDR3 spans 14 residues. The CDR3 bases are TGTGCCATCAGTATTGGTCAGGATAATTCACCCCTCCACTTT. Its translation: CAISIGQDNSPLHF.

This chain connects TRBV5-1 to TRBJ2-7, with TRBD2 identical over 8 bases. The CDR3 is 17 residues long. The germline gives CDR1 SGHRS, CDR2 YFSETQ. V gave up 0 bases and J gave up 0 bases; unmatched junction bases: 8. CDR3 sequence: CASSLGAGGQSSYEQYF. The CDR3 DNA reads as TGCGCCAGCAGCTTGGGGGCGGGGGGCCAGAGCTCCTACGAGCAGTACTTC.

The V gene is TRBV5-8, the J gene TRBJ2-1; 12 nucleotides align to TRBD2. This CDR3 contains 17 residues. Germline-derived CDR1 and CDR2 are SGHTS and YDEGEE. V dropped 2 bases and J dropped 6; count of bases not matched to a gene: 9. Written as DNA, the CDR3 is TGTGCCAGCAGCTTTGTGACTAGCGGGAGAGATTTCAATGAGCAGTTCTTC. This encodes CASSFVTSGRDFNEQFF.

The gene calls are TRBV7-2 and TRBJ2-3; a weak D match, TRBD2 (6 bases). The CDR3 contains 14 residues. Germline V CDR1 and CDR2: SGHTA, FQGNSA. V lost 3 bases and J lost 7, with 14 bases in between. The CDR3 reads CASSFSRGSNTQYF. The CDR3 coding sequence is TGTGCCAGCAGCTTTTCCCGGGGGAGCAATACGCAGTATTTT.

This chain joins TRBV7-8 and TRBJ2-7; 11 bases line up with TRBD2. Per the germline V gene, CDR1 is SGHVS and CDR2 is FQNEAQ. Trimming cost V 1 base and J 1 base; bases outside gene matches: 0. The CDR3 runs to 15 residues. Written as DNA, the CDR3 is TGTGCCAGCAGCTTAGGACTAGCGGGGTCCTACGAGCAGTACTTC. Encoded protein: CASSLGLAGSYEQYF.

V gene TRBV7-8 combines with J gene TRBJ2-3; D perhaps matches TRBD1 (6 bases). Trimming pared 5 bases from V and 7 bases from J, leaving 28 bases between. There are 18 residues in the CDR3. CDR1 is SGHVS, CDR2 FQNEAQ, per germline. CDR3 residues: CASSIRDKTGSRNHTQYF. In DNA, the CDR3 is TGTGCCAGCAGCATAAGAGACAAAACAGGGTCGCGTAATCATACGCAGTATTTT. Based on the CDR3 plus reference TRBV7-8 and TRBJ2-3, the full variable domain is GAGVSQSPRYKVAKRGQDVALRCDPISGHVSLFWYQQALGQGPEFLTYFQNEAQLDKSGLPSDRFFAERPEGSVSTLKIQRTQQEDSAVYLCASSIRDKTGSRNHTQYFGPGTRLTVL.

The CDR3 nucleotides are TGTGCCAGTAAGCGGGAGGGCCTGGTACAAGAGACCCAGTACTTC. It yields the protein CASKREGLVQETQYF. The gene calls are TRBV19 and TRBJ2-5, with 10 positions matching TRBD2. This CDR3 is built from 15 residues. The germline CDR1 and CDR2 sequences are LNHDA and SQIVND (reference sequence). The V segment lost 7 bases and the J segment 2 bases; nucleotides outside the gene matches: 7.

The chain recombines TRBV2 with TRBJ1-2, with a weak D call TRBD1 (5 bases). The germline CDR1 and CDR2 sequences are SNHLY and FYNNEI. V lost 2 bases to trimming and J lost 4 bases, with 8 bases between them. The CDR3 totals 13 residues. The CDR3 is CASSERGIYGYTF. The CDR3 coding sequence is TGTGCCAGCAGTGAACGGGGGATCTATGGCTACACCTTC.

J is TRBJ2-2 and V is TRBV10-3; the D gene is possibly TRBD1 (7 bases). There are 16 residues in the CDR3. V gave up 4 bases and J gave up 2 bases, with 14 bases separating them. Germline V CDR1 and CDR2: ENHRY, SYGVKD. CDR3 amino acids: CAISGSGGFNTGELFF. The DNA of the CDR3 is TGTGCCATCAGTGGCTCAGGGGGGTTCAACACCGGGGAGCTGTTTTTT.

The chain combines TRBV19 with TRBJ2-6; TRBD1 is a possible D gene (6 bases). Per germline, CDR1 LNHDA and CDR2 SQIVND (reference sequence). Trimming cost V 5 bases and J 0 bases, with 20 bases left between them. There are 19 residues in the CDR3. This CDR3 is CASSALGDWGHSGANVLTF. For the CDR3, the DNA is TGTGCCAGTAGTGCCCTCGGTGATTGGGGGCACTCTGGGGCCAACGTCCTGACTTTC. The variable domain in full, completed from reference TRBV19 and TRBJ2-6, reads DGGITQSPKYLFRKEGQNVTLSCEQNLNHDAMYWYRQDPGQGLRLIYYSQIVNDFQKGDIAEGYSVSREKKESFPLTVTSAQKNPTAFYLCASSALGDWGHSGANVLTFGAGSRLTVL.

The chain carries TRBV9 and TRBJ2-7, with a possible D match to TRBD2 (5 bases). The germline V gene encodes CDR1 SGDLS and CDR2 YYNGEE. The CDR3 runs 13 residues. Trimming took off 3 bases at V and 5 bases at J, with 12 bases between the two ends. The CDR3 DNA follows: TGTGCCAGCAGCGCTGGGAGCAACCACGAGCAGTACTTC. Translated: CASSAGSNHEQYF.

The chain couples TRBV19 to TRBJ2-3, with a weak D call TRBD2 (6 bases). V was clipped by 5 bases and J by 6 bases, with 12 bases between them. This CDR3 region has 13 residues. The germline V gene has CDR1 LNHDA and CDR2 SQIVND (reference sequence). The CDR3 DNA reads as TGTGCCAGTAGTGACTCGGGAGTGGATACGCAGTATTTT. Its translation: CASSDSGVDTQYF.

The CDR3 spells CASRYRSSDYEQYF. In DNA form, the CDR3 reads TGCGCCAGCAGGTACAGAAGTTCTGACTACGAGCAGTACTTC. This rearrangement joins TRBV4-1 to TRBJ2-7; D call uncertain. CDR1 MGHRA and CDR2 YSYEKL come from the germline V gene. The germline V and J ends were trimmed by 6 bases and 3 bases, with 15 bases remaining between them. The CDR3 length is 14 residues.

This chain links TRBV27 with TRBJ2-7; 10 positions agree with TRBD1. The trim removed 5 bases at V and 3 bases at J, leaving 7 bases unmatched. The CDR3 extends over 15 amino acids. Germline V gene lookup returns CDR1 MNHEY and CDR2 SMNVEV (reference sequence). The CDR3 spells CASSPRQGANYEQYF. CDR3 sequence (DNA): TGTGCCAGCAGTCCCAGACAGGGGGCAAACTACGAGCAGTACTTC.

The chain carries TRBV10-3 and TRBJ2-5; 8 nucleotides agree with TRBD1. Trimming took 4 bases from V and 4 from J; bases not matched to a gene: 5. Germline-derived CDR1 and CDR2 are ENHRY and SYGVKD. CDR3 length equals 14 residues. In DNA, the CDR3 is TGTGCCATCAGTGTGGACAGGGTAGGAGAGACCCAGTACTTC. This encodes CAISVDRVGETQYF.

V gene TRBV5-8 combines with J gene TRBJ1-1; 8 nucleotides match TRBD1. There are 13 residues in the CDR3. Germline V lookup: CDR1 SGHTS, CDR2 YDEGEE. The trim removed 0 bases at V and 8 bases at J, leaving 3 bases unmatched. The CDR3 is CASSLGTGIEAFF. In DNA, the CDR3 is TGTGCCAGCAGCTTGGGGACAGGGATAGAAGCTTTCTTT.

The V gene is TRBV6-5, the J gene TRBJ2-3; possibly TRBD2 for D (6 bases). CDR1 MNHEY and CDR2 SVGAGI come from the germline V gene. V lost 6 bases to trimming and J lost 6 bases, with 13 bases between them. This CDR3 spans 13 amino acids. CDR3: CASRTPGSDTQYF. The CDR3 DNA is TGTGCCAGCAGAACCCCCGGGAGTGATACGCAGTATTTT.

The V gene is TRBV5-4, the J gene TRBJ2-2; TRBD1 matches 12 bases. The CDR3 loop spans 16 amino acids. Germline lookup yields CDR1 SGHNT and CDR2 YYREEE (reference sequence). The V segment lost 4 bases and the J segment 6 bases; nucleotides outside the gene matches: 7. In DNA form, the CDR3 reads TGTGCCAGCAGCCTGGGACAGGGGGCAGGGGCCGGGGAGCTGTTTTTT. This translates into CASSLGQGAGAGELFF.